One sample yielded the 30 T cell receptor beta chains listed below, sequenced in a study of radiotherapy plus CTLA-4 blockade in lung cancer. Only in-frame clones appear in the TCRdb table, and some are missing; sequencing was by immunoSEQ multiplex PCR. The repertoire consists of approximately 89,000 clones, with approximately 83% occurring once and the leading ten covering roughly 15%. This specimen consisted of peripheral blood, obtained from a patient treated with radiotherapy plus ipilimumab. These receptors were obtained from a human donor with non-small cell lung cancer that progressed on radiotherapy plus ipilimumab.

The gene calls are TRBV11-2 and TRBJ2-7; 13 nucleotides line up with TRBD2. The V segment lost 5 bases and the J segment 7 bases; nucleotides outside the gene matches: 8. Germline lookup yields CDR1 SGHAT and CDR2 FQNNGV. The CDR3 is made up of 15 amino acids. In DNA, the CDR3 is TGTGCCAGCAGCGGCCGGGGACTAGCGGGAAGGGAGCAGTACTTC. Its translation is CASSGRGLAGREQYF.

V gene TRBV10-3 combines with J gene TRBJ1-2, with D perhaps TRBD1 (5 bases). V gave up 5 bases and J gave up 7 bases, with 17 bases separating them. The CDR3 runs 14 residues. Germline lookup yields CDR1 ENHRY and CDR2 SYGVKD. The CDR3 DNA reads as TGTGCCATCAGTTTAACAGGCTCGCAGGGTGGCTACACCTTC. Translation gives CAISLTGSQGGYTF.

This sequence joins TRBV28 and TRBJ1-4, with D possibly matching TRBD1 (5 bases). This CDR3 is built from 14 residues. Trimming cost V 2 bases and J 8 bases, with 12 bases left between them. Germline V gene data show CDR1 as MDHEN and CDR2 as SYDVKM. The CDR3 protein is CASSLLGGWEKLFF. The CDR3 nucleotides read TGTGCCAGCAGTTTACTGGGGGGATGGGAAAAACTGTTTTTT. The full variable domain, with the rest looked up from reference TRBV28 and TRBJ1-4, is DVKVTQSSRYLVKRTGEKVFLECVQDMDHENMFWYRQDPGLGLRLIYFSYDVKMKEKGDIPEGYSVSREKKERFSLILESASTNQTSMYLCASSLLGGWEKLFFGSGTQLSVL.

The V call is TRBV10-3, the J call TRBJ2-7; TRBD2 is a possible D gene (5 bases). The germline V gene encodes CDR1 ENHRY and CDR2 SYGVKD. Trimming stripped 4 bases from V and 5 bases from J, with 9 bases between. The CDR3 consists of 12 residues. This chain's CDR3 is CAISGYGDEQYF. The CDR3 DNA reads TGTGCCATCAGTGGTTACGGGGACGAGCAGTACTTC.

Concerning this clone itself: The DNA is left out, because the CDR3 cannot be placed on it with certainty; the CDR3 is given as TCRdb lists it. J is TRBJ2-1 and V is TRBV7-9; the table's D gene call, TRBD2, was not cross checked with the DNA. In germline, CDR1 is SEHNR, CDR2 FQNEAQ (reference sequence). With termini counted, the CDR3 has 17 amino acids. The CDR3 here is CASSFGSGGRGVDEQFF.

The V call is TRBV15, the J call TRBJ2-1; D possibly corresponds to TRBD2 (5 bases). The V and J ends lost 5 bases and 3 bases respectively, with 20 bases between them. This CDR3 is built from 17 residues. Germline V gene lookup returns CDR1 LNHNV and CDR2 YYDKDF (reference sequence). The CDR3 bases are TGTGCCACCAGCCCTCCTACCGGGATACCCCTCTACAATGAGCAGTTCTTC. Translation gives CATSPPTGIPLYNEQFF.

This clone came up a few times. This chain joins TRBV6-7 and TRBJ2-1; TRBD2 matches at 9 bases. TRBV6-7 is filed as an ORF, its function uncertain. Trimming cost V 2 bases and J 2 bases; bases outside gene matches: 4. This CDR3 is 16 amino acids long. The DNA for the CDR3 is TGTGCCAGCAGTTACGAGTTAGCGGGAGCCTACAATGAGCAGTTCTTC. The encoded protein is CASSYELAGAYNEQFF.

The V and J genes are TRBV25-1 and TRBJ2-1, with 9 positions matching TRBD2. Trimming at V came to 4 bases and at J to 9 bases, leaving 7 bases not matched to a gene. Germline V gene sequence: CDR1 MGHDK, CDR2 SYGVNS. The CDR3 contains 14 residues. The CDR3 reads CASSGERGAFEQFF. The CDR3 DNA follows: TGTGCCAGCAGTGGAGAGCGGGGGGCCTTTGAGCAGTTCTTC.

The V call is TRBV2, the J call TRBJ2-3; D perhaps matches TRBD1 (5 bases). Trimming stripped 4 bases from V and 5 bases from J, with 10 bases between. Germline V gene sequence: CDR1 SNHLY, CDR2 FYNNEI. The CDR3 runs to 13 residues. The CDR3 DNA follows: TGTGCCAGCAGTGTGGGGCGGTTAGATACGCAGTATTTT. It encodes CASSVGRLDTQYF.

Comment on this clone: This sample includes further DNA sequences coding for the same CDR3. The chain carries TRBV28 and TRBJ1-4, with D unclear. Trimming took off 3 bases at V and 7 bases at J, with 3 bases between the two ends. This CDR3 is 11 amino acids long. The germline CDR1 and CDR2 sequences are MDHEN and SYDVKM. This CDR3 is CASSFGEKLFF. As DNA, the CDR3 is TGTGCCAGCAGTTTTGGTGAAAAACTGTTTTTT.

J is TRBJ2-4 and V is TRBV28; D is undetermined. Looked up from germline, CDR1 is MDHEN and CDR2 is SYDVKM. This CDR3 spans 11 amino acids. With 6 bases removed from V and 5 bases from J, the gap between germline ends came to 5 bases. The DNA for the CDR3 is TGTGCCAGCAGAAGAGAAAACATTCAGTACTTC. It is translated as CASRRENIQYF.

This clone has only a few counts. The chain has TRBV6-1 and TRBJ1-5; D is undetermined. Trimming cost V 6 bases and J 3 bases, with 9 bases left between them. This CDR3 is built from 13 residues. Germline V gene data show CDR1 as MNHNS and CDR2 as SASEGT. The CDR3 reads CASRQVNNQPQHF. CDR3 sequence (DNA): TGTGCCAGCAGGCAGGTAAACAATCAGCCCCAGCATTTT.

This chain uses TRBV5-4 with TRBJ2-7, with 10 bases matching TRBD2. The CDR3 spans 14 residues. Germline-derived CDR1 and CDR2 are SGHNT and YYREEE (reference sequence). Unmatched junction bases numbered 5, after V lost 3 bases and J lost 5 bases. CDR3 in DNA: TGTGCCAGCAGCTCTCTAGCGGGGGTCAACGAGCAGTACTTC. Protein sequence: CASSSLAGVNEQYF.

CDR3 DNA: TGTGCCAGCACCGACTACCCGATTGGGACAGGCTTCTATGGCTACACCTTC. It is translated as CASTDYPIGTGFYGYTF. The chain employs TRBV27 and TRBJ1-2, with 8 bases that match TRBD1. J gave up 4 bases and V 7 bases, and 17 bases lay outside the gene matches. The CDR3 sequence is 17 residues long. CDR1 MNHEY and CDR2 SMNVEV come from the germline V gene (reference sequence).

Only one count was recorded for this clone. The chain combines TRBV6-5 with TRBJ1-1; TRBD1 might be the D (6 bases). V was shortened by 7 bases and J by 4 bases, with 16 bases between the two germline ends. Germline V gene sequence: CDR1 MNHEY, CDR2 SVGAGI. This CDR3 is built from 14 residues. The CDR3 spells CASNSQGVGTEAFF. CDR3 DNA: TGTGCCAGCAATTCACAGGGTGTAGGCACTGAAGCTTTCTTT.

This sequence joins TRBV5-1 and TRBJ1-1; TRBD1 matches 7 bases. V was pared by 2 bases and J by 3 bases, with 7 bases of the junction left unmatched. CDR3 length equals 15 residues. Per the germline V gene, CDR1 is SGHRS and CDR2 is YFSETQ. Here the CDR3 reads CASSLQGIGDTEAFF. The CDR3 DNA sequence: TGCGCCAGCAGCTTACAGGGGATAGGTGACACTGAAGCTTTCTTT. Using reference TRBV5-1 and TRBJ1-1 for the parts outside the CDR3, the full variable domain is KAGVTQTPRYLIKTRGQQVTLSCSPISGHRSVSWYQQTPGQGLQFLFEYFSETQRNKGNFPGRFSGRQFSNSRSEMNVSTLELGDSALYLCASSLQGIGDTEAFFGQGTRLTVV.

V gene TRBV5-1 combines with J gene TRBJ2-2; the D gene is possibly TRBD2 (6 bases). The CDR3 contains 17 residues. Trimming removed 5 bases from V and 5 bases from J, with 22 bases in between. The germline V gene encodes CDR1 SGHRS and CDR2 YFSETQ. The CDR3 bases are TGCGCCAGCAGATCCGGGACTGGAAGTGCGGGAACCGGGGAGCTGTTTTTT. Protein sequence: CASRSGTGSAGTGELFF.

The chain combines TRBV6-5 with TRBJ1-2; D is unclear. The CDR3 totals 13 residues. From germline, CDR1 is MNHEY and CDR2 SVGAGI. V was cut by 7 bases and J by 4 bases, with 13 bases left in between. The DNA for the CDR3 is TGTGCCAGCACCAAGGGAGGGTTCTATGGCTACACCTTC. Translated, it gives CASTKGGFYGYTF.

A few counts support this clone. The chain joins TRBV2 to TRBJ1-5; D is ambiguous. This CDR3 is 14 amino acids long. With 3 bases removed from V and 7 bases from J, the gap between germline ends came to 13 bases. Germline CDR1 SNHLY, CDR2 FYNNEI. CDR3 nucleotides: TGTGCCAGCAGTGAGGTCAGTGAACGGCAGCCCCAGCATTTT. Translation gives CASSEVSERQPQHF. The complete variable domain, with remaining parts taken from reference TRBV2 and TRBJ1-5, reads EPEVTQTPSHQVTQMGQEVILRCVPISNHLYFYWYRQILGQKVEFLVSFYNNEISEKSEIFDDQFSVERPDGSNFTLKIRSTKLEDSAMYFCASSEVSERQPQHFGDGTRLSIL.

V is TRBV2 and J is TRBJ1-1; 7 bases match TRBD1. Trimming removed 4 bases from V and 7 bases from J; junction bases left unmatched: 6. The CDR3 consists of 13 residues. Per germline, CDR1 SNHLY and CDR2 FYNNEI. CDR3 nucleotides: TGTGCCAGCAGTGCGGGACAGTTGCTTGAAGCTTTCTTT. Translated: CASSAGQLLEAFF.

This sequence joins TRBV18 and TRBJ2-7; D unclear. The germline V gene encodes CDR1 KGHSH and CDR2 LQKENI. This CDR3 spans 14 amino acids. Trimming shortened V by 0 bases and J by 2 bases, and 8 bases separated the two germline ends. CDR3 protein: CASSPPPDPYEQYF. The CDR3, as DNA: TGTGCCAGCTCACCACCGCCGGACCCCTACGAGCAGTACTTC.

The gene calls are TRBV4-1 and TRBJ1-5; unclear D gene. The CDR3 has 18 amino acids. The V and J ends lost 0 bases and 4 bases respectively, with 19 bases between them. The germline V gene encodes CDR1 MGHRA and CDR2 YSYEKL. Here the CDR3 reads CASSQEGWEHEGNQPQHF. CDR3 DNA: TGCGCCAGCAGCCAAGAGGGGTGGGAACACGAAGGGAATCAGCCCCAGCATTTT.

The chain links TRBV9 to TRBJ1-5; D is unclear. Germline lookup yields CDR1 SGDLS and CDR2 YYNGEE. Trimming removed 4 bases from V and 7 bases from J, with 15 bases in between. CDR3 size: 14 residues. CDR3 region: CASSSQWAGQPQHF. The DNA for the CDR3 is TGTGCCAGCAGCTCACAGTGGGCGGGACAGCCCCAGCATTTT.

The V call is TRBV18, the J call TRBJ2-2; 9 bases map to TRBD1. Per germline, CDR1 KGHSH and CDR2 LQKENI. The V and J ends lost 3 bases and 3 bases, in that order; junction bases with no gene match: 2. The CDR3 length is 15 residues. CDR3 DNA sequence: TGTGCCAGCTCACCCCGGACAGGGGACACCGGGGAGCTGTTTTTT. It codes for CASSPRTGDTGELFF.

V usage is TRBV19 and J usage is TRBJ2-2, with 8 positions matching TRBD1. The CDR3 totals 14 residues. The V gene end was trimmed by 3 bases and the J gene end by 7 bases; junction bases not matched to a gene: 4. Germline V gives CDR1 LNHDA, CDR2 SQIVND (reference sequence). The CDR3: CASSMQGAIGELFF. DNA for the CDR3: TGTGCCAGTAGTATGCAGGGGGCGATCGGGGAGCTGTTTTTT.

This clone showed up just a few times. This chain connects TRBV2 to TRBJ1-5; the D is unclear. This CDR3 is 15 amino acids long. Germline lookup yields CDR1 SNHLY and CDR2 FYNNEI. V was clipped by 0 bases and J by 7 bases, with 13 bases between them. The CDR3 sequence: CASSEALGTGQPQHF. The CDR3 bases are TGTGCCAGCAGTGAAGCGCTGGGAACCGGGCAGCCCCAGCATTTT.

The chain carries TRBV18 and TRBJ2-4; 8 positions match TRBD2. The CDR3 spans 18 residues. CDR1 and CDR2 from the germline V gene are KGHSH and LQKENI. With 1 base clipped from V and 8 bases from J, the junction kept 16 bases outside the gene matches. The CDR3 DNA is TGTGCCAGCTCACCACGAGCGGCGGGAGGTTCATCTAGAGACATTCAGTACTTC. Its translation is CASSPRAAGGSSRDIQYF.

In nucleotides, the CDR3 is TGTGCCAGCAGTTATCTCGCGGGAGTCGCCGAGCAGTACTTC. It translates to CASSYLAGVAEQYF. This chain uses TRBV6-1 with TRBJ2-7, with TRBD2 matching over 7 bases. Germline lookup yields CDR1 MNHNS and CDR2 SASEGT. J lost 6 bases, V lost 5 bases, and 10 bases had no gene match. The CDR3 is made up of 14 amino acids.

V usage is TRBV4-3 and J usage is TRBJ1-4; D is ambiguous. Trimming removed 4 bases at V and 8 bases at J, with 11 bases between. The CDR3 consists of 13 residues. CDR1 LGHNA and CDR2 YSLEER come from the germline V gene. CDR3 loop: CASSPRTDEKLFF. The DNA for the CDR3 is TGCGCCAGCAGCCCTAGGACGGACGAAAAACTGTTTTTT.

J is TRBJ1-2 and V is TRBV15; 8 positions agree with TRBD1. Germline CDR1 LNHNV, CDR2 YYDKDF (reference sequence). The CDR3 covers 12 residues. V gave up 8 bases and J gave up 4 bases; unmatched junction bases: 3. Here the CDR3 DNA reads TGTGCCACCCAGGGGGCGGCCTATGGCTACACCTTC. It encodes CATQGAAYGYTF.